This entry lists 10 T cell receptor beta chains sequenced from one sample in a study of cytomegalovirus exposure and HLA in healthy donors. The PCR was carried out with 60 Vbeta primers and 13 Jbeta primers. TCRdb's copy holds only in-frame clones and misses some; the assay was immunoSEQ multiplex PCR. The sample includes fewer than 120,000 clones, more than 60% of them seen just once. Sequences were obtained from PBMCs. The receptor set was obtained from a young man in good health and CMV-seropositive.

Of note for this clone: The junction differs from germline at one of its ends, possibly a read error. The J gene is TRBJ1-5, the V gene TRBV7-9; D gene ambiguous. From germline, CDR1 is SEHNR and CDR2 FQNEAQ (reference sequence). The length of the CDR3 is 12 residues. CDR3 DNA sequence: TGTTCCAGCAGCTTACAGCGGCAGCCCCAGCATTTT. Its protein product is CSSSLQRQPQHF.

This CDR3 is CASSTKGARQPQHF. For the CDR3, the DNA is TGTGCCAGTAGTACCAAGGGGGCGCGCCAGCCCCAGCATTTT. V gene TRBV19 combines with J gene TRBJ1-5; TRBD1 matches at 7 bases. Per the germline V gene, CDR1 is LNHDA and CDR2 is SQIVND (reference sequence). V lost 4 bases to trimming and J lost 7 bases; unmatched junction nucleotides: 7. The CDR3 is made up of 14 amino acids.

This chain joins TRBV5-1 and TRBJ2-1; the match to TRBD1 covers 8 bases. Trimming took 4 bases from V and 5 from J; bases not matched to a gene: 5. This CDR3 has 14 residues. Per germline, CDR1 SGHRS and CDR2 YFSETQ. The CDR3 sequence: CASSGGQDNNEQFF. The CDR3 DNA reads TGCGCCAGCAGCGGGGGACAGGACAACAATGAGCAGTTCTTC.

This clone was observed once. J is TRBJ2-7 and V is TRBV25-1; possibly TRBD2 for D (5 bases). This CDR3 is built from 12 residues. Germline lookup yields CDR1 MGHDK and CDR2 SYGVNS. Trimming shortened V by 4 bases and J by 3 bases, and 7 bases separated the two germline ends. CDR3 region: CASSGRGYEQYF. The CDR3, as DNA: TGTGCCAGCAGTGGCCGGGGCTACGAGCAGTACTTC.

The rearrangement uses TRBV5-1 and TRBJ2-5; TRBD2 matches at 9 bases. V was clipped by 0 bases and J by 1 base; unmatched bases: 7. The CDR3 sequence is 17 residues long. CDR1 is SGHRS and CDR2 is YFSETQ in the germline V gene. The CDR3: CASSLAGASGAQETQYF. CDR3 nucleotide sequence: TGCGCCAGCAGCTTGGCCGGAGCTAGCGGGGCCCAAGAGACCCAGTACTTC.

The chain has TRBV6-6 and TRBJ1-3; 9 nucleotides align to TRBD1. There are 15 residues in the CDR3. Germline V gene data show CDR1 as MNHNY and CDR2 as SVGAGI (reference sequence). J was trimmed by 6 bases and V by 6 bases; bases with no gene match: 9. CDR3 in DNA: TGTGCCAGCAGGCCAATACAGGGGGCTGAAAACACCATATATTTT. It encodes CASRPIQGAENTIYF.

Here the CDR3 reads CASSKEGFWGYGYTF. The DNA of the CDR3 is TGTGCCAGCAGCAAAGAGGGGTTTTGGGGCTATGGCTACACCTTC. The chain combines TRBV21-1 with TRBJ1-2; the table's D call, TRBD1, was not checked against the DNA. TRBV21-1 is deemed a pseudogene. The CDR3 is 15 amino acids.

The V gene is TRBV29-1, the J gene TRBJ2-7, with D hard to call. From germline, CDR1 is SQVTM and CDR2 ANQGSEA. The CDR3 consists of 11 residues. V lost 0 bases and J lost 5, with 5 bases in between. CDR3 sequence: CSVEDPNEQYF. The CDR3, as DNA: TGCAGCGTTGAAGATCCCAACGAGCAGTACTTC.

The CDR3 bases are TGTGCCAGCAGCGTAGCGGGGGGAATCACAGATACGCAGTATTTT. This sequence encodes CASSVAGGITDTQYF. The chain carries TRBV5-6 and TRBJ2-3, with 10 bases fitting TRBD2. The V gene's germline CDR1 is SGHDT and CDR2 YYEEEE. The CDR3 length is 15 residues. V shed 4 bases, J shed 2 bases, and the junction held 4 bases outside the gene matches.

The sample holds many counts of this clone. The chain links TRBV10-3 to TRBJ1-1; unclear D gene. Deletions cut 2 bases from V and 1 base from J, with 17 bases between. This CDR3 is 17 amino acids long. Looked up from germline, CDR1 is ENHRY and CDR2 is SYGVKD. DNA for the CDR3: TGTGCCATCAGTGAGCGACTACTTTACAGCCCGAACACTGAAGCTTTCTTT. It codes for CAISERLLYSPNTEAFF.